The 10 T cell receptor beta chains presented below share a single source sample, sequenced in a study of blood T cells in healthy people across ages. Primers used in a second PCR of roughly 6 to 12 cycles were a sample-barcoded 5' primer and a J-beta primer mix. TCRdb re-derived calls from the 5' RACE reads in MiXCR, one entry per CDR3 protein. The sample consists of about 800,000 distinct CDR3 sequences, roughly 64% of them appearing once. The sample taken for sequencing was blood. These receptors came from a man aged 25-45 years in good health.

CDR3 protein: CSALGQGSKNSPLHF. The CDR3, as DNA: TGCAGTGCACTGGGGCAGGGGAGCAAGAATTCACCCCTCCACTTT. The chain carries TRBV20-1 and TRBJ1-6, with D possibly TRBD1 on 6 matching bases. There are 15 residues in the CDR3. Germline V gene data show CDR1 as DFQATT and CDR2 as SNEGSKA (reference sequence). Trimming removed 6 bases at V and 7 bases at J, with 19 bases between.

This clonotype was recorded a few times. The chain is built from TRBV6-5 and TRBJ2-7; TRBD1 agrees at 8 bases. The junction had 9 bases not matched to a gene; V was cut back by 0 bases and J by 5 bases. The CDR3 runs 16 residues. Germline loops: CDR1 MNHEY, CDR2 SVGAGI. CDR3 region: CASSYSTRTGQHEQYF. CDR3 nucleotides: TGTGCCAGCAGTTACTCGACCAGGACAGGGCAGCACGAGCAGTACTTC.

This chain uses TRBV24-1 with TRBJ2-1; no reliable D call. This CDR3 contains 12 residues. Trimming shortened V by 5 bases and J by 8 bases, and 9 bases separated the two germline ends. Germline CDR1 is KGHDR and CDR2 is SFDVKD. This CDR3 is CATSVMGYEQFF. DNA for the CDR3: TGTGCCACCAGTGTGATGGGGTATGAGCAGTTCTTC.

This clonotype has only a few counts. The J gene is TRBJ2-6, the V gene TRBV5-6; D assignment may be TRBD1 or TRBD2 (5 bases each). CDR1 SGHDT and CDR2 YYEEEE come from the germline V gene. The CDR3 covers 16 residues. Trimming took 1 base from V and 2 from J, leaving 10 bases between them. The CDR3 protein is CASSLWGSAGANVLTF. The CDR3 DNA reads as TGTGCCAGCAGCTTGTGGGGGAGCGCTGGGGCCAACGTCCTGACTTTC. The complete variable domain, with remaining parts taken from reference TRBV5-6 and TRBJ2-6, reads DAGVTQSPTHLIKTRGQQVTLRCSPKSGHDTVSWYQQALGQGPQFIFQYYEEEERQRGNFPDRFSGHQFPNYSSELNVNALLLGDSALYLCASSLWGSAGANVLTFGAGSRLTVL.

Written as DNA, the CDR3 is TGCAGCGGGGAGGAGTCGAACGAGCAGTACTTC. Translating gives CSGEESNEQYF. The chain employs TRBV29-1 and TRBJ2-7, with a possible D match to TRBD2 (6 bases). The length of the CDR3 is 11 residues. With 7 bases removed from V and 5 bases from J, the gap between germline ends came to 12 bases. Germline loops: CDR1 SQVTM, CDR2 ANQGSEA.

A few counts support this clonotype. V is TRBV4-2 and J is TRBJ1-2; a weak D match, TRBD1 (5 bases). This CDR3 comprises 16 residues. Per the germline V gene, CDR1 is LGHNA and CDR2 is YNFKEQ. V lost 1 base, J lost 1 base, and 13 bases lay in between. The CDR3 coding sequence is TGTGCCAGCAGCCAAGTGATGGGGCAGGGTAACTATGGCTACACCTTC. Translating it yields CASSQVMGQGNYGYTF.

The chain links TRBV18 to TRBJ2-7; D remains unclear. The CDR3 runs to 14 residues. Germline assignment: CDR1 KGHSH and CDR2 LQKENI. V lost 3 bases to trimming and J lost 0 bases, with 9 bases between them. The CDR3 loop reads CASSPPGDSYEQYF. In DNA, the CDR3 is TGTGCCAGCTCACCGCCTGGAGACTCCTACGAGCAGTACTTC.

The chain has TRBV25-1 and TRBJ2-5, with 7 bases fitting TRBD1. The CDR3 loop spans 13 amino acids. Per the germline V gene, CDR1 is MGHDK and CDR2 is SYGVNS. After removal of 6 bases from V and 5 bases from J, the junction contained 6 bases not matched to a gene. The CDR3 DNA reads TGTGCCAGCAGGCAGGGGGTCGTGGAGACCCAGTACTTC. Encoded protein: CASRQGVVETQYF.

A few counts support this clonotype. The chain couples TRBV7-2 to TRBJ2-1, with D perhaps TRBD2 (5 bases). The CDR3 runs to 14 residues. CDR1 and CDR2 (germline): SGHTA, FQGNSA. V lost 5 bases to trimming and J lost 10 bases, with 18 bases between them. CDR3 amino acids: CASSRNPFGREQFF. The DNA for the CDR3 is TGTGCCAGCAGCCGGAATCCGTTTGGGAGAGAGCAGTTCTTC.

V gene TRBV12-3 or TRBV12-4 combines with J gene TRBJ1-1; possibly TRBD1 for D (6 bases). Trimming removed 3 bases at V and 4 bases at J, with 12 bases between. The CDR3 is made up of 14 amino acids. The CDR3 bases are TGTGCCAGCAGTTTGAGGGGGTCGAGCACTGAAGCTTTCTTT. Its translation: CASSLRGSSTEAFF.